These 17 T cell receptor beta chains were all obtained from the same sample, sequenced in a study of molecular identifiers for immune sequencing clone quantification. Via MiXCR, TCRdb re-called the PCR reads, giving one row per CDR3 protein. The table records some 320,000 distinct CDR3 sequences, roughly 24% of them present only once. What was sequenced was naive CD8+ T cells from blood, with Jurkat cell RNA spiked in. The sample's subset: FACS-sorted CD8+CD4-CCR7+CD45RA+ naive T cells. The receptor source for this set is a human donor in good health. Some libraries in this study had Jurkat cell RNA spiked in.

The CDR3 bases are TGTGCCAGCAGCCACCCCGGGACAGGGTCTTACAATGAGCAGTTCTTC. Encoded protein: CASSHPGTGSYNEQFF. This chain links TRBV7-3 with TRBJ2-1; TRBD1 matches at 9 bases. This CDR3 is built from 16 residues. Germline CDR1 reads SGHTA; CDR2 reads FQGTGA. Losses at the gene ends were 5 bases for V and 4 bases for J; bases not matched to a gene: 9.

In its sample, this clonotype was seen a few times. An end of the junction does not agree with germline; a read error may underlie this. The chain carries TRBV6-5 and TRBJ2-5, with TRBD1 identical over 8 bases. This CDR3 comprises 17 residues. Looked up from germline, CDR1 is MNHEY and CDR2 is SVGAGI. For the CDR3, the DNA is TGTGCCAGCGGTTACTCGAGGTCCAGGGGGCGCGGAGAGACCCAGTACTTC. Amino acids: CASGYSRSRGRGETQYF.

Notes on this clonotype: This may arise from a read error, as a much more abundant clone is one base away. The chain links TRBV29-1 to TRBJ1-1, with no clear D. This CDR3 is built from 12 residues. CDR1 SQVTM and CDR2 ANQGSEA come from the germline V gene. The CDR3 DNA reads TGCAGCGTCAGCGACCTGAACGCTGAAGCTTTCTTT. The encoded protein is CSVSDLNAEAFF.

This clonotype was observed many times. V is TRBV30 and J is TRBJ2-1; no firm D call. The CDR3 length is 12 residues. The germline CDR1 and CDR2 sequences are GTSNPN and SVGIG (reference sequence). Deletions cut 2 bases from V and 9 bases from J, with 11 bases between. The CDR3 DNA follows: TGTGCCTGGAGTATTTCGAGAGGTGAGCAGTTCTTC. Amino acid sequence: CAWSISRGEQFF.

The sample holds many counts of this clonotype. The chain carries TRBV29-1 and TRBJ1-1, with D possibly matching TRBD1 (6 bases). The germline gives CDR1 SQVTM, CDR2 ANQGSEA. CDR3 length: 11 amino acids. Deletions cut 3 bases from V and 11 bases from J, with 13 bases between. The CDR3 region is CSVEGEGGAFF. CDR3 nucleotide sequence: TGCAGCGTTGAGGGGGAAGGGGGGGCTTTCTTT.

This clonotype occurred a few times. This chain links TRBV9 with TRBJ2-7, with D possibly called TRBD1 or TRBD2 (5 bases each). This CDR3 spans 17 amino acids. V lost 4 bases, J lost 2 bases, and 22 bases lay in between. Germline V CDR1 and CDR2: SGDLS, YYNGEE. CDR3 DNA sequence: TGTGCCAGCAGCACCGAAGCAGGGACCGCCAACACCTACGAGCAGTACTTC. Its translation: CASSTEAGTANTYEQYF.

Details on this clonotype: A much larger clone sits a single nucleotide away, making a read error possible. This chain links TRBV12-3 or TRBV12-4 with TRBJ1-5; a possible D gene is TRBD1 (6 bases). CDR3 length: 15 amino acids. CDR3 sequence: CTSSLTGGGNQPQHF. CDR3 bases: TGTACCAGCAGTTTAACCGGGGGCGGCAATCAGCCCCAGCATTTT.

The genes are TRBV14 and TRBJ2-5, with 13 bases lining up with TRBD2. The CDR3 covers 16 residues. In germline, CDR1 is SGHDN, CDR2 FVKESK. The ends lost 5 bases at V and 4 bases at J; junction bases unmatched: 7. The CDR3 DNA sequence: TGTGCCAGCAGCGCCCGACTAGCGGGGGGTGGAGAGACCCAGTACTTC. Translation: CASSARLAGGGETQYF.

Ten or more counts support this clonotype. The V call is TRBV7-9, the J call TRBJ2-2, with TRBD2 identical over 8 bases. V trimming: 5 bases; J trimming: 7 bases; junction bases outside the gene matches: 12. The CDR3 spans 16 residues. The germline CDR1 and CDR2 sequences are SEHNR and FQNEAQ (reference sequence). CDR3 residues: CASSPRAGALIGELFF. CDR3 nucleotides: TGTGCCAGCAGCCCCCGAGCGGGGGCTCTAATCGGGGAGCTGTTTTTT.

Notes on this clonotype: This is likely a read error, given that the CDR3 carries no conserved phenylalanine or tryptophan at its end. The chain couples TRBV7-6 to TRBJ2-1; no reliable D call. The CDR3 is made up of 14 amino acids. V lost 0 bases and J lost 8, with 11 bases in between. The germline gives CDR1 SGHVS, CDR2 FNYEAQ. This chain's CDR3 is CASSLAGIWDEQFL. The CDR3 region has the DNA TGTGCCAGCAGCTTAGCGGGGATCTGGGATGAGCAGTTCCTC.

CDR3 nucleotide sequence: TGTGCCAGCAGCGAAGGACTAGCGGGACTGTACGAGCAGTACTTC. Its translation is CASSEGLAGLYEQYF. V gene TRBV7-2 combines with J gene TRBJ2-7; TRBD2 agrees at 12 bases. Germline V lookup: CDR1 SGHTA, CDR2 FQGNSA. The CDR3 runs 15 residues. The trim removed 5 bases at V and 4 bases at J, leaving 6 bases unmatched.

This clonotype was detected many times. V and J are TRBV27 and TRBJ1-5; D unresolved. This CDR3 is 13 amino acids long. Germline V lookup: CDR1 MNHEY, CDR2 SMNVEV (reference sequence). V lost 2 bases, J lost 7 bases, and 9 bases lay in between. The CDR3 sequence is CASSLGQQQPQHF. CDR3 DNA: TGTGCCAGCAGTTTAGGTCAGCAGCAGCCCCAGCATTTT.

The rearrangement links TRBV2 to TRBJ1-5; D gene unclear. This CDR3 comprises 14 residues. Germline V gene lookup returns CDR1 SNHLY and CDR2 FYNNEI. The ends were cut back, 5 bases at V and 7 bases at J, with 15 bases in the middle. The CDR3 region is CASSQDWTSQPQHF. Written as DNA, the CDR3 is TGTGCCAGCAGTCAAGACTGGACTAGCCAGCCCCAGCATTTT.

The rearrangement joins TRBV20-1 to TRBJ2-3; tentatively, D is TRBD1 (5 bases). Trimming stripped 4 bases from V and 2 bases from J, with 16 bases between. Germline CDR1 is DFQATT and CDR2 is SNEGSKA (reference sequence). The CDR3 has 15 residues. This CDR3 is CSATTEQLTTDTQYF. The CDR3 DNA follows: TGCAGTGCTACGACAGAGCAGCTAACCACAGATACGCAGTATTTT.

At least ten counts were recorded for this clonotype. The V gene is TRBV7-9, the J gene TRBJ2-2; D not resolved. The V end lost 3 bases, the J end lost 0 bases, and 5 bases lay between the germline ends. This CDR3 has 14 amino acids. CDR1 is SEHNR and CDR2 is FQNEAQ in the germline V gene (reference sequence). The CDR3 nucleotides are TGTGCCAGCAGCTTCTCAGCGAACACCGGGGAGCTGTTTTTT. It yields the protein CASSFSANTGELFF. The full variable domain, rest sourced from reference TRBV7-9 and TRBJ2-2, is DTGVSQNPRHKITKRGQNVTFRCDPISEHNRLYWYRQTLGQGPEFLTYFQNEAQLEKSRLLSDRFSAERPKGSFSTLEIQRTEQGDSAMYLCASSFSANTGELFFGEGSRLTVL.

On this clonotype itself: Given a much more abundant clone one base away, this may be a read error. The chain uses TRBV6-5 and TRBJ2-1; 8 bases map to TRBD1. Germline lookup yields CDR1 MNHEY and CDR2 SVGAGI. CDR3 size: 16 residues. CDR3 bases: TGTGCCAGCAGGCCCAGGGGGCGCGGGTCGCCGAATGGGCAGTTCTTC. Translated: CASRPRGRGSPNGQFF.

The chain combines TRBV7-2 with TRBJ2-7; D ambiguous. This CDR3 is built from 14 residues. V was pared by 3 bases and J by 2 bases, with 11 bases between. CDR1 and CDR2 from the germline V gene are SGHTA and FQGNSA. The CDR3 loop is CASSLGNRAYEQYF. The CDR3 DNA reads as TGTGCCAGCAGCTTGGGGAACAGAGCCTACGAGCAGTACTTC.